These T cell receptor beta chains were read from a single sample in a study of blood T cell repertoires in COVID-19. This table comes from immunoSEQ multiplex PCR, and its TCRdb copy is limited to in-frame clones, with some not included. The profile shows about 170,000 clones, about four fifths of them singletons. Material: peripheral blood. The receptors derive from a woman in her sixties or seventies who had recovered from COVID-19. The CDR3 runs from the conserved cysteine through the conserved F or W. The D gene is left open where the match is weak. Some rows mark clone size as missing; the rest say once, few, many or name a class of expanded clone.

cdr3_aa: CASSPTGAYEQYF; cdr3_nt: TGTGCCAGCTCCCCGACAGGAGCCTACGAGCAGTACTTC; d_call: NA; clone_size: NA; j_call: TRBJ2-7; v_call: TRBV18
cdr3_aa: CAGSRGYGYTF; cdr3_nt: TGTGCCGGGTCGCGGGGCTATGGCTACACCTTC; d_call: NA; clone_size: NA; j_call: TRBJ1-2; v_call: TRBV28
cdr3_aa: CSASPGGGSYEQYF; cdr3_nt: TGCAGCGCCTCGCCCGGGGGGGGGTCCTACGAGCAGTACTTC; d_call: TRBD2; clone_size: NA; j_call: TRBJ2-7; v_call: TRBV29-1
cdr3_aa: CASSLGDRRAIGGYTF; cdr3_nt: TGTGCCAGCAGCTTAGGGGACAGGCGGGCCATTGGGGGCTACACCTTC; d_call: TRBD1; clone_size: NA; j_call: TRBJ1-2; v_call: TRBV7-2
cdr3_aa: CASSPPSSSGRAQYF; cdr3_nt: TGTGCCAGCAGTCCCCCTTCTTCGAGCGGGAGGGCTCAGTACTTC; d_call: TRBD2; clone_size: NA; j_call: TRBJ2-7; v_call: TRBV28
cdr3_aa: CASSPGGESNEKLFF; cdr3_nt: TGTGCCAGCAGCCCGGGTGGGGAGAGTAATGAAAAACTGTTTTTT; d_call: NA; clone_size: NA; j_call: TRBJ1-4; v_call: TRBV7-9
cdr3_aa: CAWGFTTNEKLFF; cdr3_nt: TGTGCCTGGGGGTTTACAACTAATGAAAAACTGTTTTTT; d_call: NA; clone_size: few; j_call: TRBJ1-4; v_call: TRBV30
cdr3_aa: CASSPRGGAVEAFF; cdr3_nt: TGTGCCAGCAGCCCCAGGGGTGGGGCGGTTGAAGCTTTCTTT; d_call: NA; clone_size: once; j_call: TRBJ1-1; v_call: TRBV7-2
cdr3_aa: CASSPGRLATNQETQYF; cdr3_nt: TGTGCCAGCAGCCCCGGCCGGTTAGCTACAAACCAAGAGACCCAGTACTTC; d_call: NA; clone_size: NA; j_call: TRBJ2-5; v_call: TRBV5-4
cdr3_aa: CATSRGRQDRRELFF; cdr3_nt: TGTGCCACCAGCAGAGGGAGACAGGACCGCCGGGAGCTGTTTTTT; d_call: NA; clone_size: NA; j_call: TRBJ2-2; v_call: TRBV15
cdr3_aa: CASSLGRGAVTDTQYF; cdr3_nt: TGTGCCAGCAGCTTAGGGCGGGGGGCGGTAACAGATACGCAGTATTTT; d_call: TRBD2; clone_size: NA; j_call: TRBJ2-3; v_call: TRBV7-3
cdr3_aa: CASWGWAGRGSATNEKLFF; cdr3_nt: TGTGCCAGCTGGGGTTGGGCTGGGAGGGGGTCCGCAACTAATGAAAAACTGTTTTTT; d_call: NA; clone_size: NA; j_call: TRBJ1-4; v_call: TRBV2
cdr3_aa: CASSPRQGNEKLFF; cdr3_nt: TGTGCCAGCTCACCGAGGCAGGGCAATGAAAAACTGTTTTTT; d_call: NA; clone_size: NA; j_call: TRBJ1-4; v_call: TRBV18
cdr3_aa: CASSPASSAYEQYF; cdr3_nt: TGTGCCAGCTCACCAGCTAGTTCGGCTTACGAGCAGTACTTC; d_call: NA; clone_size: NA; j_call: TRBJ2-7; v_call: TRBV18
cdr3_aa: CASSPQGQDGYTF; cdr3_nt: TGTGCCAGCAGCCCCCAGGGGCAGGATGGCTACACCTTC; d_call: NA; clone_size: NA; j_call: TRBJ1-2; v_call: TRBV9
cdr3_aa: CASSFGNNQPQHF; cdr3_nt: TGTGCCAGCAGCTTCGGTAACAATCAGCCCCAGCATTTT; d_call: NA; clone_size: NA; j_call: TRBJ1-5; v_call: TRBV5-6
cdr3_aa: CASSPRGSGSYADTQYF; cdr3_nt: TGCGCCAGCAGCCCTCGGGGTAGCGGGAGTTACGCAGATACGCAGTATTTT; d_call: TRBD2; clone_size: few; j_call: TRBJ2-3; v_call: TRBV5-1
cdr3_aa: CASSTGQGVADTQYF; cdr3_nt: TGCGCCAGCAGCACGGGACAGGGGGTGGCAGATACGCAGTATTTT; d_call: TRBD1; clone_size: NA; j_call: TRBJ2-3; v_call: TRBV5-1
cdr3_aa: CATLGLAGARGTGELFF; cdr3_nt: TGTGCCACCCTGGGACTAGCGGGGGCCCGGGGCACCGGGGAGCTGTTTTTT; d_call: TRBD2; clone_size: NA; j_call: TRBJ2-2; v_call: TRBV10-3
cdr3_aa: CASSLGLAGHQETQYF; cdr3_nt: TGTGCCAGCAGCTTGGGACTAGCGGGCCATCAAGAGACCCAGTACTTC; d_call: TRBD2; clone_size: NA; j_call: TRBJ2-5; v_call: TRBV5-8
cdr3_aa: CASSLRAQNLHF; cdr3_nt: TGTGCCAGCAGCCTCCGAGCGCAGAACCTCCACTTT; d_call: NA; clone_size: NA; j_call: TRBJ1-6; v_call: TRBV14
cdr3_aa: CASSPSGLSTDTQYF; cdr3_nt: TGCGCCAGCAGCCCTTCGGGACTGAGCACAGATACGCAGTATTTT; d_call: NA; clone_size: NA; j_call: TRBJ2-3; v_call: TRBV4-1
cdr3_aa: CASSLSPSTSGRARDEQFF; cdr3_nt: TGTGCCAGCAGCTTATCTCCCTCGACTAGCGGGAGGGCCAGGGATGAGCAGTTCTTC; d_call: TRBD2; clone_size: few; j_call: TRBJ2-1; v_call: TRBV7-3
cdr3_aa: CASSTGLAYNEQFF; cdr3_nt: TGTGCCAGCAGTACGGGACTAGCCTACAATGAGCAGTTCTTC; d_call: TRBD2; clone_size: NA; j_call: TRBJ2-1; v_call: TRBV13
cdr3_aa: CASRAPWQETQYF; cdr3_nt: TGCGCCAGCAGGGCCCCCTGGCAAGAGACCCAGTACTTC; d_call: NA; clone_size: NA; j_call: TRBJ2-5; v_call: TRBV10-2
cdr3_aa: CASSLTSGGARETQYF; cdr3_nt: TGTGCCAGCAGTCTTACTAGCGGGGGGGCCAGGGAGACCCAGTACTTC; d_call: TRBD2; clone_size: NA; j_call: TRBJ2-5; v_call: TRBV27
cdr3_aa: CASSPQLSRGGDSEQFF; cdr3_nt: TGTGCCAGCAGCCCTCAACTCTCCCGGGGGGGGGACAGTGAGCAGTTCTTC; d_call: NA; clone_size: once; j_call: TRBJ2-1; v_call: TRBV7-3
cdr3_aa: CASSPSMWSSYEQYF; cdr3_nt: TGTGCCAGCAGCCCCTCAATGTGGAGCTCCTACGAGCAGTACTTC; d_call: NA; clone_size: once; j_call: TRBJ2-7; v_call: TRBV3-1/TRBV3-2
cdr3_aa: CASSHEGGPGNEQFF; cdr3_nt: TGTGCCAGCAGCCACGAGGGGGGGCCCGGTAATGAGCAGTTCTTC; d_call: NA; clone_size: NA; j_call: TRBJ2-1; v_call: TRBV11-3
cdr3_aa: CASSPRQGNTGELFF; cdr3_nt: TGTGCCAGCTCACCGCGACAGGGAAACACCGGGGAGCTGTTTTTT; d_call: TRBD1; clone_size: once; j_call: TRBJ2-2; v_call: TRBV18
cdr3_aa: CAWSSGGGPYEQYF; cdr3_nt: TGTGCCTGGAGTTCGGGGGGGGGCCCCTACGAGCAGTACTTC; d_call: TRBD2; clone_size: NA; j_call: TRBJ2-7; v_call: TRBV30
cdr3_aa: CASRPDLPGDGYTF; cdr3_nt: TGTGCCAGCAGACCGGACCTCCCGGGGGATGGCTACACCTTC; d_call: NA; clone_size: NA; j_call: TRBJ1-2; v_call: TRBV6-5
cdr3_aa: CSASRQGRRGNQPQHF; cdr3_nt: TGCAGTGCTAGTCGGCAGGGGAGAAGGGGCAATCAGCCCCAGCATTTT; d_call: NA; clone_size: NA; j_call: TRBJ1-5; v_call: TRBV20-1
cdr3_aa: CASSLAVIRGGFF; cdr3_nt: TGTGCCAGTAGTTTAGCGGTCATAAGAGGTGGTTTCTTT; d_call: NA; clone_size: NA; j_call: TRBJ1-1; v_call: TRBV12-3/TRBV12-4
cdr3_aa: CASSHLAGGAYEQYF; cdr3_nt: TGCGCCAGCAGCCACCTAGCGGGAGGAGCCTACGAGCAGTACTTC; d_call: TRBD2; clone_size: NA; j_call: TRBJ2-7; v_call: TRBV4-1
cdr3_aa: CASSETGGGDTQYF; cdr3_nt: TGCGCCAGCAGCGAAACAGGGGGCGGGGATACGCAGTATTTT; d_call: TRBD1; clone_size: NA; j_call: TRBJ2-3; v_call: TRBV5-1
cdr3_aa: CASSERGLYNSPLHF; cdr3_nt: TGCGCCAGCAGTGAGAGGGGGCTGTATAATTCACCCCTCCACTTT; d_call: TRBD1; clone_size: few; j_call: TRBJ1-6; v_call: TRBV10-2
cdr3_aa: CASRPEGGKETQYF; cdr3_nt: TGTGCCAGCAGACCCGAGGGGGGGAAAGAGACCCAGTACTTC; d_call: NA; clone_size: once; j_call: TRBJ2-5; v_call: TRBV3-1/TRBV3-2
cdr3_aa: CASSLYDRQETQYF; cdr3_nt: TGTGCCAGCAGTTTGTACGACAGACAAGAGACCCAGTACTTC; d_call: NA; clone_size: NA; j_call: TRBJ2-5; v_call: TRBV27
cdr3_aa: CASSQGTSWGEQYF; cdr3_nt: TGTGCCAGCAGCCAAGGGACATCCTGGGGCGAGCAGTACTTC; d_call: NA; clone_size: few; j_call: TRBJ2-7; v_call: TRBV3-1/TRBV3-2
cdr3_aa: CASSPQGNGGYTF; cdr3_nt: TGTGCCAGCAGCCCCCAGGGAAACGGTGGCTACACCTTC; d_call: NA; clone_size: NA; j_call: TRBJ1-2; v_call: TRBV3-1/TRBV3-2
cdr3_aa: CAWSRGGTGQDQPQHF; cdr3_nt: TGTGCCTGGAGCCGAGGCGGGACAGGGCAAGATCAGCCCCAGCATTTT; d_call: TRBD1; clone_size: NA; j_call: TRBJ1-5; v_call: TRBV30
cdr3_aa: CASSYLALGTDTQYF; cdr3_nt: TGTGCCAGCAGTTACCTAGCCTTAGGCACAGATACGCAGTATTTT; d_call: NA; clone_size: NA; j_call: TRBJ2-3; v_call: TRBV6-2/TRBV6-3
cdr3_aa: CSASASSSYNEQFF; cdr3_nt: TGCAGTGCTAGTGCATCCAGCTCCTACAATGAGCAGTTCTTC; d_call: NA; clone_size: NA; j_call: TRBJ2-1; v_call: TRBV20-1
cdr3_aa: CASSQAVTSARSSYEQYF; cdr3_nt: TGTGCCAGCAGCCAAGCAGTGACTAGCGCCCGGAGCTCCTACGAGCAGTACTTC; d_call: TRBD2; clone_size: NA; j_call: TRBJ2-7; v_call: TRBV3-1/TRBV3-2
cdr3_aa: CASSKPSNRGRLSNQPQHF; cdr3_nt: TGTGCCAGCAGCAAACCGTCTAATAGGGGGCGCTTATCCAATCAGCCCCAGCATTTT; d_call: NA; clone_size: NA; j_call: TRBJ1-5; v_call: TRBV21-1